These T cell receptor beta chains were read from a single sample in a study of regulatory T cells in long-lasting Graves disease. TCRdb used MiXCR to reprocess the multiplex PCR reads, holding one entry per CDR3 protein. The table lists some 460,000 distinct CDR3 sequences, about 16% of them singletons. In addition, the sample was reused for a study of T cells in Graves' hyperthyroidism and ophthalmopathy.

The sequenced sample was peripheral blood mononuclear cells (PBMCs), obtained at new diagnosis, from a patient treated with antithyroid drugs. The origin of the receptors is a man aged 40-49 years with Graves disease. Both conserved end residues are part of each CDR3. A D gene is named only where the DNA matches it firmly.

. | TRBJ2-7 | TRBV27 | CASSYQGGTYEQYF
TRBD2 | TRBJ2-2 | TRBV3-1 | CASSQGLAGAGTGELFF
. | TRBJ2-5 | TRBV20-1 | CSAREGQLQETQYF
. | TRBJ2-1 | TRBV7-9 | CASSPRWGETSEQFF
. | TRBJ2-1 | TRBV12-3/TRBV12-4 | CASSLGRDSYNEQFF
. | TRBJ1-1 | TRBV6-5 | CASSYGGTGNTEAFF
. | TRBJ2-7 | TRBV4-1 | CASSQVGSLYEQYF
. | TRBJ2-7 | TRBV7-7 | CASSFLGGYEQYF
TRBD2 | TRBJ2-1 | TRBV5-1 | CASSVAGAVYNEQFF
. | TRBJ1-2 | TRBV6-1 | CASMALNYGYTF
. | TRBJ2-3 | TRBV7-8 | CASSLDRESTDTQYF
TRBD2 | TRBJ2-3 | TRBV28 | CASRTMTSGVSTDTQYF
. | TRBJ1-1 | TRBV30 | CAWSTGGVNTEAFF
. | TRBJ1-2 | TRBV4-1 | CASSQDQDQGYDGYTF
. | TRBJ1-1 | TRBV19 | CASNHTGTTEAFF
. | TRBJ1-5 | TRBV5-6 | CASSLGGGGQPQHF
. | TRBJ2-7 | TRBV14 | CASSQEGLRSYEQYF
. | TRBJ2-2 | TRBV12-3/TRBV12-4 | CASSWTGELFF
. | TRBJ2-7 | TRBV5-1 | CASSPGISYEQYF
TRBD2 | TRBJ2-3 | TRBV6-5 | CASSYSGHRTSGTGDTQYF
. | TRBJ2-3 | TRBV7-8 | CASSDSTPTDTQYF
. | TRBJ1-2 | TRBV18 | CASSPETDYGYTF
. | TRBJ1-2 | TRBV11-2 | CASSLDTGSFGYTF
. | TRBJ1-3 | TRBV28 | CASSPAGTIYF
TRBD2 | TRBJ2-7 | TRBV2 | CASRRTSGSLNEQYF
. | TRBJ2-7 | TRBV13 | CASSQIGNMGTYEQYF
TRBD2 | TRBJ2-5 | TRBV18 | CASSPQTTSGHGRETQYF
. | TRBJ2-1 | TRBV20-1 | CSAQKWTLMDEQFF
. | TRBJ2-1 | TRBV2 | CASSEGTYTSYNEQFF
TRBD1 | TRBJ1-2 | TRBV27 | CASSRTPGGLGYGYTF
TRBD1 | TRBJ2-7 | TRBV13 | CASSRDRGDEQYF
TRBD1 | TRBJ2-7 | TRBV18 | CASSPSQGAYEQYF
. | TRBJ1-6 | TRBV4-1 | CASSQDRGYGFNSPLHF
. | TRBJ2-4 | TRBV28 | CASSPGSKNIQYF
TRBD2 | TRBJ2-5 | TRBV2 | CAGSPGTSSRETQYF
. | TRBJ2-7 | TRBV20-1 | CSAREGRGWESEQYF
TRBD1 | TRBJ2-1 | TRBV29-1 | CSVEDRRTGSSNEQFF
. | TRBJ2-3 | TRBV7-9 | CASTSLDTQYF
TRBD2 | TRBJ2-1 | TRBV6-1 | CASRFTSGSNEQFF
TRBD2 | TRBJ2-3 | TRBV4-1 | CASSQDGGGVDTQYF
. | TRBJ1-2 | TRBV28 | CASRAVADYGYTF
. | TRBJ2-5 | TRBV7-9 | CASGTPGGRETQYF
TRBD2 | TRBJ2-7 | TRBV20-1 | CSATGLAGATVYEQYF
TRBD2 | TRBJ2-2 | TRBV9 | CASTRLAGEAGELFF
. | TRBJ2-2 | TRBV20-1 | CSARDPRLGGTGELFF
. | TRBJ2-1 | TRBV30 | CAWTGTRNEQFF
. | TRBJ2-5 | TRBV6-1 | CASSLLWGETQYF
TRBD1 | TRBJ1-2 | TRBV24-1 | CATSADAGGYGYTF
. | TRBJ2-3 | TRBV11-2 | CASSLGGLIDTQYF
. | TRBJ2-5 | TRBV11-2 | CASSLVLEETQYF
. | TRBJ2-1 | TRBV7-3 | CASSLTRDVNNEQFF
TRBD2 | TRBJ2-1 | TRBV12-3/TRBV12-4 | CASSLSGRDEQFF